This TCR beta chain was obtained from a study of shared clonotypes between healthy human individuals. For the study at large: Plates per donor: three CD4 naive, three CD4 memory, two CD8 naive, one CD8 memory.

The method was immunoSEQ multiplex PCR; TCRdb's version includes in-frame clones alone and lacks a portion of them. The table records millions of clones, 80% to 95% of them present only once. Concerning this clone: Other DNA sequences in the same sample also yield this CDR3.

Free of recent acute infections or vaccinations, the donors were healthy HIV-negative adults. Caucasian adults living in Nashville, Tennessee, provided all samples. This CDR3 spans 13 amino acids. Per germline, CDR1 SEHNR and CDR2 FQNEAQ (reference sequence). The V and J ends lost 1 base and 5 bases respectively, with 8 bases between them. The J gene is TRBJ1-2, the V gene TRBV7-9, with D unclear. The receptor was isolated from a man aged 18 to 29 in good health. Some clones in this sample may be carry-over from other donors' samples. Sequencing was carried out using naive CD4+ T cells from PBMCs. Indicated subset: CD45RA+ positively selected. In DNA form, the CDR3 reads TGTGCCAGCAGCTTAGGGACGGCTTATGGCTACACCTTC. Protein: CASSLGTAYGYTF. Combining the CDR3 with reference TRBV7-9 and TRBJ1-2 gives the whole variable domain DTGVSQNPRHKITKRGQNVTFRCDPISEHNRLYWYRQTLGQGPEFLTYFQNEAQLEKSRLLSDRFSAERPKGSFSTLEIQRTEQGDSAMYLCASSLGTAYGYTFGSGTRLTVV.